This is a list of T cell receptor beta chains from one sample in a study of Graves' ophthalmopathy and Graves' hyperthyroidism. MiXCR was run by TCRdb on the multiplex PCR reads, yielding one entry per CDR3 protein. The data show tens of thousands of distinct CDR3 sequences, about 44% seen once. Sample: peripheral blood. The receptors were sampled from an adult woman with stable Graves' hyperthyroidism. CDR3s leave out the opening cysteine and the closing phenylalanine or tryptophan. Fields, in order: CDR3 length, V gene, J gene, CDR3 protein.

length: 11
V: TRBV20-1
J: TRBJ1-1
CDR3: SASRDTNTEAF

length: 9
V: TRBV10-1
J: TRBJ2-7
CDR3: ASSDGYEQY

length: 12
V: TRBV20-1
J: TRBJ2-3
CDR3: SASCLAVTDTQY

length: 12
V: TRBV6-1
J: TRBJ2-2
CDR3: ASRRLADTGELF

length: 13
V: TRBV28
J: TRBJ2-7
CDR3: ASSSSGTSRDEQY

length: 17
V: TRBV5-1
J: TRBJ1-2
CDR3: ASSPGPRTGMDANYGYT

length: 10
V: TRBV3-1
J: TRBJ1-2
CDR3: ASSQDAGACT

length: 11
V: TRBV7-9
J: TRBJ2-3
CDR3: ASSLDGTDTQY

length: 13
V: TRBV7-9
J: TRBJ2-5
CDR3: ASSLRKREGETQY

length: 12
V: TRBV20-1
J: TRBJ1-2
CDR3: SASTRTGGDGYT

length: 12
V: TRBV5-1
J: TRBJ2-5
CDR3: ASSLVGARETQY

length: 13
V: TRBV5-6
J: TRBJ2-5
CDR3: ASSLQGPIGETQY

length: 11
V: TRBV6-4
J: TRBJ1-5
CDR3: ASSDSLGQPQH

length: 13
V: TRBV20-1
J: TRBJ2-7
CDR3: SARDTSGSSDEQY

length: 15
V: TRBV4-1
J: TRBJ2-5
CDR3: ASSQDITSNRQETQY

length: 14
V: TRBV12-3/TRBV12-4
J: TRBJ2-5
CDR3: ASSLGRGRAGETQY